Presented here are 19 T cell receptor beta chains from one specimen sequenced in a study of blood T cell repertoires in COVID-19. Assay used: immunoSEQ multiplex PCR; TCRdb lists only in-frame clones, some missing. This sample has a few hundred thousand clones, with roughly four fifths found just once. The sample taken for sequencing was peripheral blood. The receptor source for this set is a human donor with acute or convalescent COVID-19. The donor label of this sample is uncertain.

V and J are TRBV7-9 and TRBJ1-4; 7 nucleotides align to TRBD1. Trimming took 5 bases from V and 8 from J; bases not matched to a gene: 8. The CDR3 extends over 14 amino acids. The germline CDR1 and CDR2 sequences are SEHNR and FQNEAQ (reference sequence). This CDR3 reads CASSADRVREKLFF. CDR3 nucleotide sequence: TGTGCCAGCAGCGCCGACAGGGTGAGAGAAAAACTGTTTTTT.

As regards this clone: Other DNA sequences in the same sample also yield this CDR3. The chain carries TRBV2 and TRBJ1-5, with TRBD1 matching over 8 bases. This CDR3 contains 14 residues. Looked up from germline, CDR1 is SNHLY and CDR2 is FYNNEI. The trim removed 4 bases at V and 2 bases at J, leaving 1 base unmatched. The chain's CDR3 is CASSVDRGNQPQHF. The CDR3 DNA reads as TGTGCCAGCAGTGTGGACAGGGGCAATCAGCCCCAGCATTTT.

This clone has a single count. CDR3 DNA sequence: TGTGCCAGCATGGAGCGGGGCTCCTACGAGCAGTACTTC. This sequence encodes CASMERGSYEQYF. The chain uses TRBV3-1 (or the pseudogene TRBV3-2) and TRBJ2-7, with 7 nucleotides matching TRBD2. J gave up 0 bases and V 7 bases, and 3 bases lay outside the gene matches. Germline CDR1 and CDR2: LGHDT and YNNKEL (reference sequence). The CDR3 is 13 amino acids.

V usage is TRBV7-9 and J usage is TRBJ1-2, with D maybe TRBD1 (5 bases). Germline V gene sequence: CDR1 SEHNR, CDR2 FQNEAQ (reference sequence). This CDR3 contains 15 residues. V lost 2 bases, J lost 0 bases, and 10 bases lay in between. The CDR3 sequence: CASSLWGDPNYGYTF. Written as DNA, the CDR3 is TGTGCCAGCAGCTTATGGGGGGATCCTAACTATGGCTACACCTTC.

The rearrangement joins TRBV11-1 to TRBJ1-5; no clear D gene. Germline loops: CDR1 SGHAT, CDR2 FQDESV (reference sequence). The CDR3 extends over 13 amino acids. Deletions cut 3 bases from V and 6 bases from J, with 9 bases between. The CDR3 region has the DNA TGTGCCAGCAGCTTCAGCCCGGGTCAGCCCCAGCATTTT. It specifies CASSFSPGQPQHF.

As for this clone: The sample holds other DNA sequences that translate to the same CDR3. The rearrangement joins TRBV5-1 to TRBJ1-5, with no clear D. Between the trimmed V and J ends, which lost 0 bases and 7 bases, there was a span of 8 bases. CDR3 length: 13 residues. The germline V gene encodes CDR1 SGHRS and CDR2 YFSETQ. The CDR3 sequence is CASSLDPGQPQHF. CDR3 nucleotides: TGCGCCAGCAGCTTGGACCCGGGACAGCCCCAGCATTTT. The variable domain in full, completed from reference TRBV5-1 and TRBJ1-5, reads KAGVTQTPRYLIKTRGQQVTLSCSPISGHRSVSWYQQTPGQGLQFLFEYFSETQRNKGNFPGRFSGRQFSNSRSEMNVSTLELGDSALYLCASSLDPGQPQHFGDGTRLSIL.

The chain recombines TRBV19 with TRBJ2-2; 9 bases match TRBD1. The CDR3 extends over 14 amino acids. Looked up from germline, CDR1 is LNHDA and CDR2 is SQIVND (reference sequence). The junction had 2 bases not matched to a gene; V was cut back by 7 bases and J by 2 bases. DNA for the CDR3: TGTGCCAGTACGGACAGGGGTAACACCGGGGAGCTGTTTTTT. The encoded protein is CASTDRGNTGELFF.

The V gene is TRBV27, the J gene TRBJ1-1; D is unclear. The CDR3 extends over 14 amino acids. In germline, CDR1 is MNHEY, CDR2 SMNVEV (reference sequence). The V end lost 4 bases, the J end lost 4 bases, and 13 bases lay between the germline ends. In nucleotides, the CDR3 is TGTGCCAGCAGTTGGAGGGAAAAGGGCACTGAAGCTTTCTTT. Protein product: CASSWREKGTEAFF.

This chain joins TRBV6-5 and TRBJ1-4, with a possible D match to TRBD1 (6 bases). CDR1 and CDR2 from the germline V gene are MNHEY and SVGAGI. The ends were cut back, 6 bases at V and 6 bases at J, with 14 bases in the middle. The CDR3 is made up of 14 amino acids. CDR3 amino acids: CASSSGQTDEKLFF. CDR3 bases: TGTGCCAGCAGCTCGGGACAAACGGATGAAAAACTGTTTTTT.

This rearrangement joins TRBV18 to TRBJ1-5; D may be TRBD1 (5 bases). V lost 2 bases to trimming and J lost 0 bases, with 14 bases between them. Germline CDR1 KGHSH, CDR2 LQKENI. The CDR3 has 17 residues. The CDR3 sequence is CASSPFGGDLSNQPQHF. The CDR3 DNA follows: TGTGCCAGCTCACCATTCGGGGGGGACCTTAGCAATCAGCCCCAGCATTTT.

This chain links TRBV6-4 with TRBJ1-5; 7 positions match TRBD1. J gave up 2 bases and V 5 bases, and 12 bases lay outside the gene matches. The CDR3 contains 17 residues. The germline V gene encodes CDR1 MRHNA and CDR2 SNTAGT. The CDR3 protein is CASSLPRGGCGNQPQHF. CDR3 coding DNA: TGTGCCAGCAGTCTTCCACGAGGGGGCTGCGGCAATCAGCCCCAGCATTTT.

V gene TRBV2 combines with J gene TRBJ2-1; tentatively, D is TRBD1 (7 bases). CDR3 length equals 17 residues. Per the germline V gene, CDR1 is SNHLY and CDR2 is FYNNEI. V lost 5 bases and J lost 9, with 26 bases in between. The CDR3 nucleotides read TGTGCCAGCAGTCCCGACCGGCGGGACAGAGGATCGGTTGAGCAGTTCTTC. It is translated as CASSPDRRDRGSVEQFF.

The chain carries TRBV28 and TRBJ2-1; D is unresolved. The germline V gene has CDR1 MDHEN and CDR2 SYDVKM. V was shortened by 2 bases and J by 10 bases, with 9 bases between the two germline ends. CDR3 length: 12 residues. CDR3 nucleotide sequence: TGTGCCAGCAGTTTACTGAACGAGGAGCAGTTCTTC. It is translated as CASSLLNEEQFF. Using reference TRBV28 and TRBJ2-1 for the parts outside the CDR3, the full variable domain is DVKVTQSSRYLVKRTGEKVFLECVQDMDHENMFWYRQDPGLGLRLIYFSYDVKMKEKGDIPEGYSVSREKKERFSLILESASTNQTSMYLCASSLLNEEQFFGPGTRLTVL.

The chain joins TRBV27 to TRBJ1-1; TRBD1 aligns across 9 bases. The CDR3 is made up of 16 amino acids. CDR1 and CDR2 (germline): MNHEY, SMNVEV (reference sequence). Trimming took 3 bases from V and 0 from J; bases not matched to a gene: 5. CDR3 sequence (DNA): TGTGCCAGCAGTTTTGGGACAGGGTATCTGAACACTGAAGCTTTCTTT. Residues: CASSFGTGYLNTEAFF.

The table lists this clone with a few counts. The rearrangement joins TRBV9 to TRBJ1-1; 7 bases are shared with TRBD1. This CDR3 region has 13 residues. CDR1 and CDR2 from the germline V gene are SGDLS and YYNGEE. V was clipped by 4 bases and J by 4 bases; unmatched bases: 4. The CDR3 DNA sequence: TGTGCCAGCAGCACCAACAGGGGCACTGAAGCTTTCTTT. Translation gives CASSTNRGTEAFF.

J is TRBJ1-6 and V is TRBV28, with 10 bases fitting TRBD1. Unmatched junction bases numbered 6, after V lost 6 bases and J lost 4 bases. The V gene's germline CDR1 is MDHEN and CDR2 SYDVKM. The CDR3 totals 16 residues. In DNA, the CDR3 is TGTGCCAGCAGGGGACAGGGGAACCCATATAATTCACCCCTCCACTTT. Residues: CASRGQGNPYNSPLHF.

The V call is TRBV9, the J call TRBJ1-4; the D gene is possibly TRBD1 (6 bases). Between the trimmed V and J ends, which lost 2 bases and 7 bases, there was a span of 15 bases. The CDR3 runs to 15 residues. The germline CDR1 and CDR2 sequences are SGDLS and YYNGEE. The CDR3 is CASSVGTGLGEKLFF. The CDR3 DNA reads as TGTGCCAGCAGCGTGGGAACAGGGCTAGGTGAAAAACTGTTTTTT.

The chain couples TRBV5-1 to TRBJ1-1; D possibly corresponds to TRBD1 (6 bases). V gave up 4 bases and J gave up 5 bases, with 12 bases separating them. The CDR3 loop spans 13 amino acids. The germline V gene has CDR1 SGHRS and CDR2 YFSETQ. The CDR3 DNA sequence: TGCGCCAGCAGCAGTACAGGGTGGACTGAAGCTTTCTTT. Protein: CASSSTGWTEAFF.

The V gene is TRBV4-1, the J gene TRBJ2-5; D may be TRBD2 (5 bases). The CDR3 runs 15 residues. V dropped 1 base and J dropped 1 base, with 10 bases sitting between them. CDR1 MGHRA and CDR2 YSYEKL come from the germline V gene. CDR3 DNA sequence: TGCGCCAGCAGCCAAGTGGGAGCCCCCCAAGAGACCCAGTACTTC. Residues: CASSQVGAPQETQYF.